The T cell receptor beta chain under discussion was sequenced for a study of cytomegalovirus exposure and HLA in healthy donors. The CDR3 is 17 residues long. Trimming cost V 4 bases and J 3 bases; bases outside gene matches: 12. The germline V gene encodes CDR1 SGHRS and CDR2 YFSETQ. Primers: 60 Vbeta forward and 13 Jbeta reverse. Sequencing was performed with immunoSEQ multiplex PCR; in TCRdb, only in-frame clones are kept and a portion is missing. The profile shows roughly 290,000 clones, about 87% of them singletons. Notes on the study in general: Later analysis reportedly placed an Asian-associated ancestry cluster below the roughly 640-donor mean in N-insertions. An analysis that was carried out later associated 16,951 TCR beta sequences with HLA alleles at 0.05 false discovery rate.

As to this clone: Its target is not known.

The chain carries TRBV5-1 and TRBJ2-3, with 9 bases aligning to TRBD2. The origin of this receptor is a woman aged 18-35 years in good health and CMV-seronegative. Sequencing used PBMCs. In DNA form, the CDR3 reads TGCGCCAGCAGCGGGTGGGTAGCGGGGGCCTCTACAGATACGCAGTATTTT. Encoded protein: CASSGWVAGASTDTQYF.